The rows below give T cell receptor beta chains drawn from one sample of a study of blood T cell repertoires in COVID-19. Some clones are missing from TCRdb's copy, which holds only in-frame ones; the method was immunoSEQ multiplex PCR. The data contain 70,000 to 95,000 clones, 89% of them singletons. The source material was peripheral blood. The receptors shown here come from a man in his fifties with acute or convalescent COVID-19. Each CDR3 is given with its conserved first and last residue. A D gene is named only where the DNA matches it firmly. Size is omitted from some rows. Given values are once, few, many or a class for expanded clones.

abundance,v_gene,d_gene,j_gene,CDR3nt,CDR3aa
NA,TRBV3-1/TRBV3-2,TRBD2,TRBJ2-1,TGTGCCAGCAGCCAAAATTGGTGGGGACTAGCAACCTACAATGAGCAGTTCTTC,CASSQNWWGLATYNEQFF
few,TRBV19,NA,TRBJ1-1,TGTGCCAGTAGTCTAAAAGACAGGCGGCGGCAGAACACTGAAGCTTTCTTT,CASSLKDRRRQNTEAFF
NA,TRBV7-2,NA,TRBJ2-5,TGTGCCAGCACGAAAAGGCTAGCCCTAGAGACCCAGTACTTC,CASTKRLALETQYF
NA,TRBV5-6,NA,TRBJ1-1,TGTGCCAGCAGCTTGGTCGGGGGGAACGGTAACACTGAAGCTTTCTTT,CASSLVGGNGNTEAFF
NA,TRBV2,NA,TRBJ2-5,TGTGCCAGCAGTGAAGGTTTTCTTGGGGGGGAGACCCAGTACTTC,CASSEGFLGGETQYF
NA,TRBV4-3,TRBD2,TRBJ2-5,TGCGCCAGCAGCCTTAGCGGGGGCGGGGAGACCCAGTACTTC,CASSLSGGGETQYF
NA,TRBV27,NA,TRBJ1-2,TGTGCCAGCAGTTTAAGGGCAGGGTTGGTTTATGGCTACACCTTC,CASSLRAGLVYGYTF
NA,TRBV19,NA,TRBJ2-2,TGTGCCAGTAGTTTGGAGGACCATACCGGGGAGCTGTTTTTT,CASSLEDHTGELFF
NA,TRBV6-2/TRBV6-3,NA,TRBJ1-6,TGTGCCAGCAGTTACAGGCAGGGCGGTTCACCCCTCCACTTT,CASSYRQGGSPLHF
NA,TRBV9,NA,TRBJ2-3,TGTGCCAGCAGCCCTTGGGACTCCTTTGATACGCAGTATTTT,CASSPWDSFDTQYF
NA,TRBV4-2,TRBD1,TRBJ1-5,TGTGCCAGCAGTCAAGACCCGACAGGGGTGAGCAATCAGCCCCAGCATTTT,CASSQDPTGVSNQPQHF
NA,TRBV5-1,TRBD1,TRBJ2-1,TGCGCCAGCAGCCTCGACAGGGGCTCTTCCAATGAGCAGTTCTTC,CASSLDRGSSNEQFF
NA,TRBV7-2,NA,TRBJ1-5,TGTGCCAGCAGCCCCCGAGCGGGAAATAGCAATCAGCCCCAGCATTTT,CASSPRAGNSNQPQHF
NA,TRBV2,NA,TRBJ1-1,TGTGCCAGCAGACCCAGGGGGAACACTGAAGCTTTCTTT,CASRPRGNTEAFF
NA,TRBV11-3,NA,TRBJ2-1,TGTGCCAGCAGCTTAGAGGGGCAGGGGAGAAATGAGCAGTTCTTC,CASSLEGQGRNEQFF
NA,TRBV19,NA,TRBJ1-5,TGTGCCAGTAGTATCGGGCGAACAGGGACCCAGCCCCAGCATTTT,CASSIGRTGTQPQHF
NA,TRBV11-2,NA,TRBJ1-3,TGTGCCAGCGGCAGCAGGCTTATCGGAAACACCATATATTTT,CASGSRLIGNTIYF
NA,TRBV19,TRBD1,TRBJ1-5,TGTGCCACCGGGGAGACAGGGGTCGGCAATCAGCCCCAGCATTTT,CATGETGVGNQPQHF
NA,TRBV30,NA,TRBJ1-2,TGTGCCTGGTCTTCACAGGTCGGGTCTAACTATGGCTACACCTTC,CAWSSQVGSNYGYTF
NA,TRBV7-9,NA,TRBJ1-1,TGTGCCAGCAGCTTAGAGCCCACGAACACTGAAGCTTTCTTT,CASSLEPTNTEAFF
NA,TRBV7-2,NA,TRBJ2-3,TGTGCCAGCAGCCAAACGGGGTGGGCTAGCACAGATACGCAGTATTTT,CASSQTGWASTDTQYF
NA,TRBV19,TRBD1,TRBJ1-5,TGTGCCAGTAGTACCGACAGGGTAGGTCAGCCCCAGCATTTT,CASSTDRVGQPQHF
NA,TRBV19,NA,TRBJ1-2,TGTGCCAGTAGCGAGGCCCGCTATGGCTACACCTTC,CASSEARYGYTF
NA,TRBV5-1,NA,TRBJ1-1,TGCGCCAGCAGCATGGCACTAAAGGGACAGAACACTGAAGCTTTCTTT,CASSMALKGQNTEAFF
NA,TRBV12-3/TRBV12-4,NA,TRBJ1-4,TGTGCCAGCAGCCCACTCCGGGGGGGAAAACTGTTTTTT,CASSPLRGGKLFF
NA,TRBV6-5,NA,TRBJ1-1,TGTGCCAGCAGTTACGTACAGTATGACACTGAAGCTTTCTTT,CASSYVQYDTEAFF
NA,TRBV3-1/TRBV3-2,TRBD2,TRBJ2-1,TGTGCCAGCAGCCGGGGGGGGGATTACTACAATGAGCAGTTCTTC,CASSRGGDYYNEQFF
NA,TRBV3-1/TRBV3-2,TRBD1,TRBJ2-3,TGTGCCAGCAGCCGACAGGGGCATAGTACAGATACGCAGTATTTT,CASSRQGHSTDTQYF
NA,TRBV28,NA,TRBJ2-6,TGTGCCAGCAGTCTTTTAACTGGGGCCAACGTCCTGACTTTC,CASSLLTGANVLTF
once,TRBV2,NA,TRBJ1-5,TGTGCCAGCAGTGAAGAAGTGAGGGTCGGGCAGCCCCAGCATTTT,CASSEEVRVGQPQHF
NA,TRBV11-2,NA,TRBJ2-7,TGTGCCAGCAGTCCCGGACACTACGAGCAGTACTTC,CASSPGHYEQYF
NA,TRBV5-4,NA,TRBJ2-2,TGTGCCAGCGGGCGAGCGGATAACACCGGGGAGCTGTTTTTT,CASGRADNTGELFF
NA,TRBV4-2,TRBD1,TRBJ1-2,TGTGCCAGCAGCCATCTCGGGACCGGGACAGAAAAGGGCTACACCTTC,CASSHLGTGTEKGYTF
NA,TRBV7-2,NA,TRBJ2-5,TGTGCCAGCAGCTTTACGGAGGAGACCCAGTACTTC,CASSFTEETQYF
once,TRBV11-2,TRBD2,TRBJ2-1,TGTGCCAGCAGCTTGGCGGGAGGGCCCTCTAATGAGCAGTTCTTC,CASSLAGGPSNEQFF
NA,TRBV25-1,TRBD1,TRBJ1-1,TGTGCCAGCAGTGAAGGGGGGAGTAGGACAGGGAAGAACACTGAAGCTTTCTTT,CASSEGGSRTGKNTEAFF
NA,TRBV28,NA,TRBJ2-3,TGTGCCAGCAGTTTGTGGGGGGTTGGCACAGATACGCAGTATTTT,CASSLWGVGTDTQYF
NA,TRBV6-5,NA,TRBJ2-5,TGTGCCAGCAGTTACTCGAGGCAGGGGAGAGAGACCCAGTACTTC,CASSYSRQGRETQYF
NA,TRBV7-2,TRBD2,TRBJ2-3,TGTGCCAGCAGCCCCCACCGGGGGAGGGCAGATACGCAGTATTTT,CASSPHRGRADTQYF
once,TRBV5-1,NA,TRBJ1-1,TGCGCCAGCAGCTTGGTTCCGGGTGAGAAAGCTTTCTTT,CASSLVPGEKAFF
NA,TRBV5-1,TRBD1,TRBJ2-5,TGCGCCAGCAGCTATCCCCCGGGACAGGGTGGGGAGACCCAGTACTTC,CASSYPPGQGGETQYF
once,TRBV29-1,NA,TRBJ2-3,TGCAGCGTTGCTACAGGAGTAGGAGATACGCAGTATTTT,CSVATGVGDTQYF
NA,TRBV6-5,NA,TRBJ2-7,TGTGCCAGCAGGGTAGCGGACTCCTACGAGCAGTACTTC,CASRVADSYEQYF
NA,TRBV10-3,NA,TRBJ1-5,TGTGCCATCAGGGACCCTTCGACAGGAACCAATCAGCCCCAGCATTTT,CAIRDPSTGTNQPQHF
NA,TRBV29-1,TRBD1,TRBJ2-3,TGCAGCGGCCGACAGGGGGGCACAGATACGCAGTATTTT,CSGRQGGTDTQYF
NA,TRBV23-1,NA,TRBJ2-7,TGCGCCAGCAGTCAAAGGTGGACTCCCCACGAGCAGTACTTC,CASSQRWTPHEQYF
NA,TRBV18,TRBD2,TRBJ2-1,TGTGCCAGCTCACCGACTAGCGGGAGGTCGTACAATGAGCAGTTCTTC,CASSPTSGRSYNEQFF
NA,TRBV28,TRBD2,TRBJ2-2,TGTGCCAGCAGATGGACTAGCGGGAACACCGGGGAGCTGTTTTTT,CASRWTSGNTGELFF
NA,TRBV5-1,NA,TRBJ2-5,TGCGCCAGCAGCCCGGACAGACTACAAGAGACCCAGTACTTC,CASSPDRLQETQYF
NA,TRBV5-1,NA,TRBJ2-2,TGCGCCAGCAGCTTAGAGACTACCGGGGAGCTGTTTTTT,CASSLETTGELFF
NA,TRBV9,TRBD1,TRBJ2-2,TGTGCCAGCAACACCGGGACAGCCGCCACCGGGGAGCTGTTTTTT,CASNTGTAATGELFF
NA,TRBV20-1,NA,TRBJ2-1,TGCAGTGCTAGTTACTACAATGAGCAGTTCTTC,CSASYYNEQFF
NA,TRBV5-1,NA,TRBJ2-7,TGCGCCAGCCGGGGACGGTTGCGGGGTACCTACGAGCAGTACTTC,CASRGRLRGTYEQYF
NA,TRBV7-6,NA,TRBJ1-4,TGTGCCAGCAGCCAGCCCCTACAGGGCTGGGCTAATGAAAAACTGTTTTTT,CASSQPLQGWANEKLFF
NA,TRBV2,NA,TRBJ1-6,TGTGCCAGCAGTGTCCGGAGCTCCTATAATTCACCCCTCCACTTT,CASSVRSSYNSPLHF
NA,TRBV19,NA,TRBJ2-3,TGTGCCAGTAGTAGACGGACGGGAGAGGATACGCAGTATTTT,CASSRRTGEDTQYF
once,TRBV11-2,TRBD1,TRBJ1-3,TGTGCCAGCAGCCCATTGACAGGGGGCCTATCTGGAAACACCATATATTTT,CASSPLTGGLSGNTIYF
NA,TRBV21-1,NA,TRBJ1-2,TGTGCCGGTGGGACAGGGTTAAAGGATGGCTACACCTTC,CAGGTGLKDGYTF
NA,TRBV5-1,TRBD2,TRBJ2-1,TGCGCCAGCAGCTTGGTGCCCGGGACTAGCGGGACGAACAATGAGCAGTTCTTC,CASSLVPGTSGTNNEQFF